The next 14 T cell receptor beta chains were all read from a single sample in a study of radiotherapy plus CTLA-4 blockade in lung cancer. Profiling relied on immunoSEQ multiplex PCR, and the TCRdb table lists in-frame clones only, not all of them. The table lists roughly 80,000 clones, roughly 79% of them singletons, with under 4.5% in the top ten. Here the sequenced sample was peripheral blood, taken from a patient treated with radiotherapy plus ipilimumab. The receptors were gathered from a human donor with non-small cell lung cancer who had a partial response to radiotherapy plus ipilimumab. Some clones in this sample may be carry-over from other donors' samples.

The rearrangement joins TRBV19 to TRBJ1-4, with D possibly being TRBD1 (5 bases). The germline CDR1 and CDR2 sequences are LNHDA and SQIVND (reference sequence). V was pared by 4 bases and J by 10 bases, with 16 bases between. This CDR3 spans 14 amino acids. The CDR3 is CASSTDPDIRKLFF. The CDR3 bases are TGTGCCAGTAGTACAGACCCGGACATAAGAAAACTGTTTTTT.

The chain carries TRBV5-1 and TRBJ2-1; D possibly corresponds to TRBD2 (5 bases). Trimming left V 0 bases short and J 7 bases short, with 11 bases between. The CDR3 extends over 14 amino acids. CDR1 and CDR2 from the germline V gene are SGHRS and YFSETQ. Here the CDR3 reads CASSLGVAQNEQFF. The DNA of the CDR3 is TGCGCCAGCAGCTTGGGCGTAGCGCAGAATGAGCAGTTCTTC.

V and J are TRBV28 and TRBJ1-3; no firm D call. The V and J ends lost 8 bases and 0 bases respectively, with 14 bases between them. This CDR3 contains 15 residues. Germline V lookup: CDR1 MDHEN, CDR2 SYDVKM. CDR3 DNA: TGTGCCAGCCGGACGCCGGGGTACTCTGGAAACACCATATATTTT. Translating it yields CASRTPGYSGNTIYF.

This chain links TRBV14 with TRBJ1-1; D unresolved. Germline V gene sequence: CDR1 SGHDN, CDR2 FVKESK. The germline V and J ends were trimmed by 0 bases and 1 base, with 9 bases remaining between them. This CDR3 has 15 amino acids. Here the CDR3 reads CASSQDLGTNTEAFF. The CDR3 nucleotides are TGTGCCAGCAGCCAAGATCTCGGTACGAACACTGAAGCTTTCTTT.

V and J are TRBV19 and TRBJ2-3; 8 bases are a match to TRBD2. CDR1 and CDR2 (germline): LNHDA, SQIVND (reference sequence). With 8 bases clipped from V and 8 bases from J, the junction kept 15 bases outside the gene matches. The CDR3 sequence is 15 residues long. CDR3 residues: CASVMSGSASGTQYF. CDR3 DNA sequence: TGTGCCAGTGTCATGAGCGGGAGTGCGAGTGGTACGCAGTATTTT.

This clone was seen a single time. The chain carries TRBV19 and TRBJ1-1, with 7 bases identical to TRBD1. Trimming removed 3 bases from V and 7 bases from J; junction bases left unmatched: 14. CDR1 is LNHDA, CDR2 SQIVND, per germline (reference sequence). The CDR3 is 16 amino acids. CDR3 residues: CASSMAGGGGLGEAFF. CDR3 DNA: TGTGCCAGTAGTATGGCAGGTGGAGGGGGCTTAGGTGAAGCTTTCTTT.

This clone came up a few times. The CDR3 DNA sequence: TGTGCCAGCTCACCACGGCTGGGACAACTGGGAAACACCATATATTTT. Encoded protein: CASSPRLGQLGNTIYF. The rearrangement joins TRBV18 to TRBJ1-3; D perhaps matches TRBD1 (6 bases). Germline CDR1 and CDR2: KGHSH and LQKENI. This CDR3 spans 16 amino acids. V was pared by 1 base and J by 4 bases, with 14 bases between. Drawing the rest from reference TRBV18 and TRBJ1-3, the complete variable domain is NAGVMQNPRHLVRRRGQEARLRCSPMKGHSHVYWYRQLPEEGLKFMVYLQKENIIDESGMPKERFSAEFPKEGPSILRIQQVVRGDSAAYFCASSPRLGQLGNTIYFGEGSWLTVV.

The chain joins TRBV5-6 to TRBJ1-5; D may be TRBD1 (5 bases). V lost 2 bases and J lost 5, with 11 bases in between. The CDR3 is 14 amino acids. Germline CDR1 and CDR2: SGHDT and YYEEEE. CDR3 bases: TGTGCCAGCAGCTTTGGGGGGTCGTATCAGCCCCAGCATTTT. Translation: CASSFGGSYQPQHF.

CDR3 amino acids: CAWRRYTDTQYF. The DNA for the CDR3 is TGTGCCTGGAGGCGGTACACAGATACGCAGTATTTT. This chain joins TRBV30 and TRBJ2-3; D is ambiguous. The CDR3 is 12 amino acids. Trimming cost V 3 bases and J 2 bases, with 6 bases left between them. Germline CDR1 is GTSNPN and CDR2 is SVGIG (reference sequence).

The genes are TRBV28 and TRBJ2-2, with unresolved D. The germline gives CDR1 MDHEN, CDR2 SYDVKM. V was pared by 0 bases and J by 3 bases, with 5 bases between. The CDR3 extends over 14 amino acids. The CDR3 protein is CASSLWQDTGELFF. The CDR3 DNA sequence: TGTGCCAGCAGTTTATGGCAGGACACCGGGGAGCTGTTTTTT.

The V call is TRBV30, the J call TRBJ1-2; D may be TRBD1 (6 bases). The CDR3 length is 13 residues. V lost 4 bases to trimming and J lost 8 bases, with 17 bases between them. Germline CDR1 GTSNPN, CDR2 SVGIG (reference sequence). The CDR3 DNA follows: TGTGCCTGGACCCTGGGGGCCGGGTGGGGCTACACCTTC. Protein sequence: CAWTLGAGWGYTF. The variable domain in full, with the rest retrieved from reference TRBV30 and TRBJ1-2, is SQTIHQWPATLVQPVGSPLSLECTVEGTSNPNLYWYRQAAGRGLQLLFYSVGIGQISSEVPQNLSASRPQDRQFILSSKKLLLSDSGFYLCAWTLGAGWGYTFGSGTRLTVV.

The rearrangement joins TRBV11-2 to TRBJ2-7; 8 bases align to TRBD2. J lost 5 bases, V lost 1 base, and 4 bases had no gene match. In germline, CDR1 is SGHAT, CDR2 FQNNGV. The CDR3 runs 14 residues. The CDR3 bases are TGTGCCAGCAGCTTAGTCGGGGGGGGTAACGAGCAGTACTTC. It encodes CASSLVGGGNEQYF.

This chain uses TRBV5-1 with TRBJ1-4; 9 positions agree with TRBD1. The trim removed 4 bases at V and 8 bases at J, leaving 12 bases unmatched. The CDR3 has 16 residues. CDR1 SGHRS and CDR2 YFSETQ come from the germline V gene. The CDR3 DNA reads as TGCGCCAGCAGCCTAACTCCGGGACAGGGAGGGGAAAAACTGTTTTTT. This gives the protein CASSLTPGQGGEKLFF.

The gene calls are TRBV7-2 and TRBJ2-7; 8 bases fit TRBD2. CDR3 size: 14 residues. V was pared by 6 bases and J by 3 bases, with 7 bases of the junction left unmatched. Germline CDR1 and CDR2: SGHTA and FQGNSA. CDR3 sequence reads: CASRPQRGNYEQYF. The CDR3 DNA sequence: TGTGCCAGCAGGCCCCAGCGGGGGAACTACGAGCAGTACTTC.